The TCR beta chain described here comes from a study of sequential checkpoint blockade in melanoma. Treatment given: randomized to nivolumab then ipilimumab (arm A) or the reverse (arm B). Live CD3+CD8+ CD19− CD56− cells were sorted from PBMCs. Profiled with immunoSEQ multiplex PCR; TCRdb holds only in-frame clones, not every one. The top ten clones hold 20% of a sample with under 4,000 clones, approximately 54% of them seen once. This CDR3 contains 14 residues. Germline-derived CDR1 and CDR2 are SEHNR and FQNEAQ (reference sequence). V dropped 1 base and J dropped 5; count of bases not matched to a gene: 5.

This clonotype was obtained from a human patient with melanoma. Some clones in this sample may be carry-over from other donors' samples. This sample comprised CD8+ T cells sorted from blood (inferred from file names), obtained from a patient given nivolumab and ipilimumab in sequence. V usage is TRBV7-9 and J usage is TRBJ2-7; 7 nucleotides align to TRBD2. In DNA form, the CDR3 reads TGTGCCAGCAGCTTAGTTGGGACTATCCACGAGCAGTACTTC. It is translated as CASSLVGTIHEQYF.